Below, 10 T cell receptor beta chains from the same sample are listed, as sequenced in a study of tumor-infiltrating lymphocytes in primary liver carcinoma. Unsorted bulk tissue, about 17-34 mg of it, served as the source for co-extraction of RNA and DNA. TCR beta cDNA was reverse-transcribed from about 500 ng of total RNA. The reaction used a constant-region primer and ProtoScript II reverse transcriptase. Three nested multiplex PCR rounds, a slightly modified ARM-PCR method, built the TCR beta libraries. Amplification in the first two PCR rounds was performed using TRBV1-TRBV30 forward primers and a C-beta reverse primer for approximately 10 cycles each. TCRdb used MiXCR to reprocess the multiplex PCR reads, holding one entry per CDR3 protein. The sample has about 84,000 distinct CDR3 sequences; approximately 70% are singletons. Sequencing input: liver tumor tissue from sampling region 1. Subset described: tumor region T1, superior pole. These receptors originate from a man aged 35 to 55 with primary liver carcinoma and hepatitis B virus infection.

Of note for this clonotype: One end of the junction is discordant with germline, which a read error may explain. V and J are TRBV6-5 and TRBJ1-6, with D perhaps TRBD1 (5 bases). The CDR3 sequence is 15 residues long. From germline, CDR1 is MNHEY and CDR2 SVGAGI. CDR3 in amino acids: CASCYDGGWNSPLHF. CDR3 bases: TGTGCCAGCTGTTATGACGGGGGATGGAATTCACCCCTCCACTTC.

V usage is TRBV12-3 or TRBV12-4 and J usage is TRBJ2-3; D gene ambiguous. The CDR3 is 14 residues long. Trimming stripped 6 bases from V and 3 bases from J, with 13 bases between. CDR3: CASSYRIRTDTQYF. Here the CDR3 DNA reads TGTGCCAGCAGCTACCGGATTAGAACAGATACGCAGTATTTT.

A remark on this clonotype: This CDR3 is missing its conserved last phenylalanine or tryptophan, likely due to a read error. The limits of the CDR3 on the DNA are not certain, so only TCRdb's listed CDR3 is given. The CDR3 protein is CASSAGLAGGTPCNEQIL. This chain links TRBV5-4 with TRBJ2-1; TRBD2, as called in the table, went unchecked against the DNA. Germline V gene lookup returns CDR1 SGHNT and CDR2 YYREEE (reference sequence). With termini counted, the CDR3 has 18 amino acids.

The chain is built from TRBV18 and TRBJ2-2, with D possibly being TRBD1 (6 bases). CDR3 length equals 16 residues. V was clipped by 6 bases and J by 1 base, with 15 bases between them. The germline CDR1 and CDR2 sequences are KGHSH and LQKENI. CDR3 nucleotide sequence: TGTGCCAGCTCGCCCCTGGGGGCAGGGAACACCGGGGAGCTGTTTTTT. Translation: CASSPLGAGNTGELFF.

Turning to this clonotype: This may be a read error, as it is one base from a much larger clone. V usage is TRBV28 and J usage is TRBJ1-4, with TRBD1 matching 9 bases. The CDR3 runs 14 residues. CDR1 and CDR2 (germline): MDHEN, SYDVKM. The CDR3 DNA reads TGTGCCAGCCTACGTAACAGGGGGCGGGGAAAACTGTTATTT. Its protein is CASLRNRGRGKLLF.

This clonotype was recorded only once. This may stem from a read error, because a much larger clone lies one nucleotide away. The CDR3 loop reads CAWSRLGGNSGELFF. The DNA of the CDR3 is TGTGCCTGGAGTCGGCTAGGGGGCAACAGCGGGGAGCTGTTTTTT. This chain uses TRBV30 with TRBJ2-2; TRBD1 aligns across 7 bases. This CDR3 has 15 amino acids. CDR1 and CDR2 (germline): GTSNPN, SVGIG (reference sequence).

On this clonotype itself: The junction departs from germline at one end; a sequencing error may be responsible. The chain uses TRBV6-1 and TRBJ1-6; D ambiguous. This CDR3 spans 15 amino acids. The V gene's germline CDR1 is MNHNS and CDR2 SASEGT. CDR3 sequence: CASSEDGSGNSPLRF. CDR3 nucleotide sequence: TGTGCCAGCAGTGAAGACGGGAGTGGCAATTCACCCCTCCGCTTT.

The sample holds a few counts of this clonotype. The chain employs TRBV25-1 and TRBJ2-7, with a tentative D call TRBD1 (6 bases). Germline lookup yields CDR1 MGHDK and CDR2 SYGVNS. V was clipped by 4 bases and J by 3 bases, with 16 bases between them. CDR3 length: 15 residues. CDR3 nucleotides: TGTGCCAGCAGTGGTGGTTGGGGACATCTCTACGAGCAGTACTTC. It translates to CASSGGWGHLYEQYF.

Worth noting for this clonotype: One end of the junction does not line up with germline, which may come from a read error. The chain joins TRBV28 to TRBJ1-2; 7 nucleotides align to TRBD1. Germline CDR1 reads MDHEN; CDR2 reads SYDVKM. The CDR3 consists of 14 residues. The CDR3 sequence is CASRLTGVDYDYTF. The CDR3 DNA reads as TGTGCCAGCAGACTTACAGGGGTGGACTATGACTACACCTTC.

In regard to this clonotype: A much bigger clone sits one base away, suggesting this may be a read error. The chain links TRBV7-9 to TRBJ2-7, with D possibly matching TRBD1 (6 bases). The germline V gene has CDR1 SEHNR and CDR2 FQNEAQ (reference sequence). The V and J ends lost 4 bases and 2 bases respectively, with 21 bases between them. The CDR3 contains 17 residues. The CDR3 is CASSSLSRQAIAYEQYF. CDR3 coding DNA: TGTGCCAGCAGCTCCCTCTCGAGACAGGCGATAGCCTACGAGCAGTACTTC. The full variable domain, in which reference TRBV7-9 and TRBJ2-7 provide the parts outside the CDR3, is DTGVSQNPRHKITKRGQNVTFRCDPISEHNRLYWYRQTLGQGPEFLTYFQNEAQLEKSRLLSDRFSAERPKGSFSTLEIQRTEQGDSAMYLCASSSLSRQAIAYEQYFGPGTRLTVT.